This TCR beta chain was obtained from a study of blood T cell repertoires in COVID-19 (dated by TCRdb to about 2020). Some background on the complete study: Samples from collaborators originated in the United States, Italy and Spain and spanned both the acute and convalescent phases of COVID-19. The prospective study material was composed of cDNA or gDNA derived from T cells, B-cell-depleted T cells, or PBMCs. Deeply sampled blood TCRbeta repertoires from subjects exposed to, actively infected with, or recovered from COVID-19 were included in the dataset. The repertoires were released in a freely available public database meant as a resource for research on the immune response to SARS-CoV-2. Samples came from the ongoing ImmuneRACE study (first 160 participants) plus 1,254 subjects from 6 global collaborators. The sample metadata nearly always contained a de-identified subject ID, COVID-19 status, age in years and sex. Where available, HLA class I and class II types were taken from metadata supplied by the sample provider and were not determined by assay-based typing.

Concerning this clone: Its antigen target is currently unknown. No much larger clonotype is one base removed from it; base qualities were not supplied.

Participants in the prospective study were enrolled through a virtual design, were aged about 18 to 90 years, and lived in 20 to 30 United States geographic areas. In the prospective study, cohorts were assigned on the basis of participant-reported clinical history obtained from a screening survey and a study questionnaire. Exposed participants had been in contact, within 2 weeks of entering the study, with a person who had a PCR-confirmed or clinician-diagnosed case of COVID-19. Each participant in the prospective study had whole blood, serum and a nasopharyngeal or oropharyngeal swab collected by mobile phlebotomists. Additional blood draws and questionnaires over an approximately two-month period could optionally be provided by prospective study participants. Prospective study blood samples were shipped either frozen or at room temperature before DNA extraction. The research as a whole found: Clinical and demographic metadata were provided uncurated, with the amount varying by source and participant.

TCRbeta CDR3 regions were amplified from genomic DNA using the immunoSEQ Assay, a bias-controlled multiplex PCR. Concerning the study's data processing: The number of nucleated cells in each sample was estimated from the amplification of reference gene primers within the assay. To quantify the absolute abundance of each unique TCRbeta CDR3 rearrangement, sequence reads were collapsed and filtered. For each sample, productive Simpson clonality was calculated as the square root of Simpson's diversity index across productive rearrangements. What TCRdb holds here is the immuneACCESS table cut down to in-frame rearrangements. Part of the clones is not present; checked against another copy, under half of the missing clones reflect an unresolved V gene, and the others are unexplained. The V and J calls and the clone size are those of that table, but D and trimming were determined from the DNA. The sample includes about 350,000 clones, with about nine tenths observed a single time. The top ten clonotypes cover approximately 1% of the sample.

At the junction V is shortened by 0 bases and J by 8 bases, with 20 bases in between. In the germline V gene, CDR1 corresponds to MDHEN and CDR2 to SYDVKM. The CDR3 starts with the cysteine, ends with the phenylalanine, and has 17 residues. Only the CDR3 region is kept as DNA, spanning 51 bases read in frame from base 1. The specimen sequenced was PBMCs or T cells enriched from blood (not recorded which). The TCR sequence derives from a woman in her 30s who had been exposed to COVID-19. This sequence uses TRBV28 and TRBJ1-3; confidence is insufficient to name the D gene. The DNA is TGTGCCAGCAGTTTATGGATTACCCCGAGGGTAGAGGACACCATATATTTT. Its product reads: CASSLWITPRVEDTIYF.